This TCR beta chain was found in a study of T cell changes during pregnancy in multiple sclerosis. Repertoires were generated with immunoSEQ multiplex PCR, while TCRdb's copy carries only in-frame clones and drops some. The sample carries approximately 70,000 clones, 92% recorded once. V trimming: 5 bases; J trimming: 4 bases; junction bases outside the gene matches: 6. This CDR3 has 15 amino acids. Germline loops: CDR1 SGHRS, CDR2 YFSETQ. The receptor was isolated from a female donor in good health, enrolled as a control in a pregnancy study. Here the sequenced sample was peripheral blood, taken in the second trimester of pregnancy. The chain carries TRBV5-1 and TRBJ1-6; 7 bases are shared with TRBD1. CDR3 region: CASSQGDLYNSPLHF. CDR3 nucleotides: TGCGCCAGCAGTCAGGGGGACCTTTATAATTCACCCCTCCACTTT.